The 14 T cell receptor beta chains given below trace back to one sample, sequenced in a study of shared clonotypes between healthy human individuals. This table comes from immunoSEQ multiplex PCR, and its TCRdb copy is limited to in-frame clones, with some not included. The table has 550,000 to 800,000 clones, 90% seen once. Sequenced sample: memory CD8+ T cells from PBMCs. Sample subset: CD45RO+ cells pooled with CCR7-negative TemRA cells. These TCRs come from a man between 18 and 35 years old in good health. Some clones in this sample may be carry-over from other donors' samples.

A word on this clone: Distinct nucleotide sequences in the sample also encode this CDR3. The J gene is TRBJ2-3, the V gene TRBV7-6; no definite D call. Deletions cut 0 bases from V and 3 bases from J, with 7 bases between. The CDR3 extends over 14 amino acids. Germline V CDR1 and CDR2: SGHVS, FNYEAQ. The CDR3 DNA follows: TGTGCCAGCAGCTTAGCGGGCGGTACAGATACGCAGTATTTT. Protein sequence: CASSLAGGTDTQYF. The entire variable domain, with the rest obtained from reference TRBV7-6 and TRBJ2-3, is as follows: GAGVSQSPRYKVTKRGQDVALRCDPISGHVSLYWYRQALGQGPEFLTYFNYEAQQDKSGLPNDRFSAERPEGSISTLTIQRTEQRDSAMYRCASSLAGGTDTQYFGPGTRLTVL.

V and J are TRBV7-6 and TRBJ1-1, with a weak D call TRBD1 (6 bases). This CDR3 comprises 16 residues. CDR1 and CDR2 (germline): SGHVS, FNYEAQ. V gave up 0 bases and J gave up 0 bases, with 11 bases separating them. The CDR3 DNA reads as TGTGCCAGCAGCTTAGCGCCGGGGGCAATGAACACTGAAGCTTTCTTT. It codes for CASSLAPGAMNTEAFF. Filled out from reference TRBV7-6 and TRBJ1-1, the complete variable domain reads GAGVSQSPRYKVTKRGQDVALRCDPISGHVSLYWYRQALGQGPEFLTYFNYEAQQDKSGLPNDRFSAERPEGSISTLTIQRTEQRDSAMYRCASSLAPGAMNTEAFFGQGTRLTVV.

The chain employs TRBV5-4 and TRBJ2-5; D not resolved. The V end lost 1 base, the J end lost 4 bases, and 5 bases lay between the germline ends. The CDR3 has 12 amino acids. In germline, CDR1 is SGHNT, CDR2 YYREEE (reference sequence). CDR3 nucleotides: TGTGCCAGCAGCTTGAGAGGAGAGACCCAGTACTTC. Its protein product is CASSLRGETQYF. The variable domain in full, completed from reference TRBV5-4 and TRBJ2-5, reads ETGVTQSPTHLIKTRGQQVTLRCSSQSGHNTVSWYQQALGQGPQFIFQYYREEENGRGNFPPRFSGLQFPNYSSELNVNALELDDSALYLCASSLRGETQYFGPGTRLLVL.

This clone was detected a few times. The genes are TRBV13 and TRBJ2-7, with 11 bases aligning to TRBD2. CDR1 is PRHDT, CDR2 FYEKMQ, per germline (reference sequence). V shed 3 bases, J shed 5 bases, and the junction held 6 bases outside the gene matches. This CDR3 has 15 amino acids. The CDR3 region has the DNA TGTGCCAGCAGCTTTTCGACTAGCGGGATGCACGAGCAGTACTTC. Its translation is CASSFSTSGMHEQYF.

The V gene is TRBV7-9, the J gene TRBJ2-5; no clear D. V was clipped by 4 bases and J by 0 bases, with 9 bases between them. The CDR3 runs 14 residues. The germline V gene has CDR1 SEHNR and CDR2 FQNEAQ (reference sequence). CDR3 nucleotide sequence: TGTGCCAGCAGCTCCCGACAAAACCAAGAGACCCAGTACTTC. Translation gives CASSSRQNQETQYF.

J is TRBJ2-1 and V is TRBV13; 9 bases align to TRBD2. This CDR3 is built from 15 residues. V shed 3 bases, J shed 3 bases, and the junction held 3 bases outside the gene matches. Germline CDR1 reads PRHDT; CDR2 reads FYEKMQ (reference sequence). The CDR3 nucleotides read TGTGCCAGCAGCTTTAGCGGGAGACACTACAATGAGCAGTTCTTC. Protein: CASSFSGRHYNEQFF.

Worth noting for this clone: A read error is the likely source, as a far larger clone sits one nucleotide away. Other DNA sequences from this sample encode an identical CDR3 as well. The genes are TRBV11-2 and TRBJ2-7; a possible D gene is TRBD2 (5 bases). CDR3 size: 14 residues. Between the trimmed V and J ends, which lost 5 bases and 4 bases, there was a span of 15 bases. Germline V gene data show CDR1 as SGHAT and CDR2 as FQNNGV. In DNA form, the CDR3 reads TGTGCCAGCAGCGAGGACGGCGGGTGGTACGAGCAGTACTTC. It is translated as CASSEDGGWYEQYF.

This sequence joins TRBV5-1 and TRBJ2-7; TRBD1 matches at 9 bases. The CDR3 extends over 15 amino acids. CDR1 SGHRS and CDR2 YFSETQ come from the germline V gene. With 2 bases clipped from V and 5 bases from J, the junction kept 8 bases outside the gene matches. CDR3 sequence: CASSLLTGGPHEQYF. The DNA for the CDR3 is TGCGCCAGCAGCTTACTTACAGGGGGCCCCCACGAGCAGTACTTC.

The CDR3 protein is CASSSSGVGTDTQYF. As DNA, the CDR3 is TGTGCCAGCAGCTCGAGCGGGGTGGGGACAGATACGCAGTATTTT. The chain combines TRBV9 with TRBJ2-3, with 7 positions matching TRBD2. Unmatched junction bases numbered 8, after V lost 4 bases and J lost 3 bases. The CDR3 is 15 amino acids. Germline loops: CDR1 SGDLS, CDR2 YYNGEE.

The genes are TRBV10-1 and TRBJ1-1; no clear D gene. Germline values: CDR1 WNHNN, CDR2 SYGVQD (reference sequence). Trimming removed 4 bases from V and 3 bases from J, with 6 bases in between. The length of the CDR3 is 12 residues. The CDR3, as DNA: TGCGCCAGCAGTGCAGGACACACTGAAGCTTTCTTT. Its translation: CASSAGHTEAFF.

This clone was counted at least ten times. This CDR3 is also generated by other DNA sequences in the sample. J is TRBJ2-3 and V is TRBV19; D is perhaps TRBD2 (6 bases). Germline CDR1 and CDR2: LNHDA and SQIVND (reference sequence). CDR3 size: 15 residues. V shed 3 bases and J shed 2 bases, with 12 bases lying between them. The DNA for the CDR3 is TGTGCCAGTAGTATCAGGGACTCCCACACAGATACGCAGTATTTT. The encoded protein is CASSIRDSHTDTQYF. The full variable domain, completed using reference TRBV19 and TRBJ2-3, is DGGITQSPKYLFRKEGQNVTLSCEQNLNHDAMYWYRQDPGQGLRLIYYSQIVNDFQKGDIAEGYSVSREKKESFPLTVTSAQKNPTAFYLCASSIRDSHTDTQYFGPGTRLTVL.

The V call is TRBV4-1, the J call TRBJ1-1; D not certain. Trimming pared 0 bases from V and 1 base from J, leaving 9 bases between. The length of the CDR3 is 15 residues. Germline V gene sequence: CDR1 MGHRA, CDR2 YSYEKL. CDR3 coding DNA: TGCGCCAGCAGCCAAGATCCGGCAGGGAACACTGAAGCTTTCTTT. Protein: CASSQDPAGNTEAFF.

The chain carries TRBV6-1 and TRBJ1-1; 10 bases line up with TRBD1. V was clipped by 8 bases and J by 1 base; unmatched bases: 7. The CDR3 sequence is 15 residues long. Germline V CDR1 and CDR2: MNHNS, SASEGT. This chain's CDR3 is CASGTGAITNTEAFF. CDR3 in DNA: TGTGCCAGCGGGACAGGGGCAATTACGAACACTGAAGCTTTCTTT.

The chain recombines TRBV11-2 with TRBJ2-1, with D tentatively TRBD1 or TRBD2 (6 bases each). The CDR3 totals 16 residues. The ends were cut back, 5 bases at V and 0 bases at J, with 14 bases in the middle. CDR1 is SGHAT, CDR2 FQNNGV, per germline. The CDR3 protein is CASSGLRGRSYNEQFF. DNA of the CDR3: TGTGCCAGCAGCGGCTTACGGGGGCGCTCCTACAATGAGCAGTTCTTC.